These T cell receptor beta chains were read from a single sample in a study of blood T cell repertoires in COVID-19. Method: immunoSEQ multiplex PCR; TCRdb's copy keeps in-frame clones and lacks some. Altogether 100,000 to 150,000 clones are present, approximately 81% being singletons, with the ten largest covering 5.5%. Specimen: peripheral blood. These receptors all stem from a man in his sixties with acute or convalescent COVID-19. The CDR3 runs from the conserved cysteine through the conserved F or W. The D gene is left open where the match is weak. Not all rows give a size; the values are once, few, many and, for expanded clones, a class.

cdr3_aa: CATSDFRVDYGYTF
cdr3_nt: TGTGCCACCAGTGATTTCCGGGTGGACTATGGCTACACCTTC
j_call: TRBJ1-2
d_call: NA
clone_size: NA
v_call: TRBV24-1

cdr3_aa: CASSLGMGPRGTQYF
cdr3_nt: TGTGCCAGCAGCTTAGGGATGGGTCCAAGAGGGACCCAGTACTTC
j_call: TRBJ2-5
d_call: NA
clone_size: NA
v_call: TRBV7-9

cdr3_aa: CASKEGQTSNQPQHF
cdr3_nt: TGTGCCAGCAAAGAGGGACAGACTAGCAATCAGCCCCAGCATTTT
j_call: TRBJ1-5
d_call: TRBD1
clone_size: NA
v_call: TRBV2

cdr3_aa: CASRETGSNYGYTF
cdr3_nt: TGTGCCAGCAGAGAGACAGGGTCTAACTATGGCTACACCTTC
j_call: TRBJ1-2
d_call: TRBD1
clone_size: once
v_call: TRBV25-1

cdr3_aa: CASSRHLSRRSDYGYTF
cdr3_nt: TGTGCCAGCAGCCGCCACTTGTCCCGACGGAGCGACTATGGCTACACCTTC
j_call: TRBJ1-2
d_call: NA
clone_size: NA
v_call: TRBV21-1

cdr3_aa: CASSPRLEVNNEQFF
cdr3_nt: TGTGCCAGCAGCCCCCGACTAGAGGTAAACAATGAGCAGTTCTTC
j_call: TRBJ2-1
d_call: NA
clone_size: NA
v_call: TRBV13

cdr3_aa: CASSPLAGGWNEQFF
cdr3_nt: TGTGCCAGTAGTCCACTAGCGGGGGGCTGGAATGAGCAGTTCTTC
j_call: TRBJ2-1
d_call: TRBD2
clone_size: NA
v_call: TRBV19

cdr3_aa: CASSLVSGRVSEQYF
cdr3_nt: TGTGCCAGCAGCTTAGTCTCAGGGCGAGTTTCCGAGCAGTACTTC
j_call: TRBJ2-7
d_call: NA
clone_size: NA
v_call: TRBV7-9

cdr3_aa: CSGAVGLLSNTGELFF
cdr3_nt: TGCAGCGGGGCCGTTGGGCTTCTTTCGAACACCGGGGAGCTGTTTTTT
j_call: TRBJ2-2
d_call: NA
clone_size: NA
v_call: TRBV29-1

cdr3_aa: CASSLTSGSTGELFF
cdr3_nt: TGCGCCAGCAGCTTGACTAGCGGATCGACCGGGGAGCTGTTTTTT
j_call: TRBJ2-2
d_call: TRBD2
clone_size: few
v_call: TRBV5-1

cdr3_aa: CASSQDPAGGRYGYTF
cdr3_nt: TGCGCCAGCAGCCAAGATCCGGCAGGGGGAAGGTATGGCTACACCTTC
j_call: TRBJ1-2
d_call: TRBD1
clone_size: NA
v_call: TRBV4-1

cdr3_aa: CASSLEGDNPYNEQFF
cdr3_nt: TGCGCCAGCAGCTTGGAGGGGGACAACCCCTACAATGAGCAGTTCTTC
j_call: TRBJ2-1
d_call: NA
clone_size: NA
v_call: TRBV5-1

cdr3_aa: CASSLHGVTEAFF
cdr3_nt: TGTGCCAGCAGCCTCCACGGGGTCACTGAAGCTTTCTTT
j_call: TRBJ1-1
d_call: NA
clone_size: few
v_call: TRBV6-5

cdr3_aa: CASSERGYNEQFF
cdr3_nt: TGTGCCAGCAGTGAGAGAGGCTACAATGAGCAGTTCTTC
j_call: TRBJ2-1
d_call: NA
clone_size: NA
v_call: TRBV2

cdr3_aa: CASSLGGLAGVNEQFF
cdr3_nt: TGTGCCAGCAGCTTGGGGGGACTAGCGGGAGTTAATGAGCAGTTCTTC
j_call: TRBJ2-1
d_call: TRBD2
clone_size: NA
v_call: TRBV7-3

cdr3_aa: CASSVTGNNQPQHF
cdr3_nt: TGTGCCAGCAGCGTGACAGGGAACAATCAGCCCCAGCATTTT
j_call: TRBJ1-5
d_call: TRBD1
clone_size: NA
v_call: TRBV5-6

cdr3_aa: CASSPTGSNYGYTF
cdr3_nt: TGTGCCAGCTCACCGACAGGGTCTAACTATGGCTACACCTTC
j_call: TRBJ1-2
d_call: TRBD1
clone_size: NA
v_call: TRBV18

cdr3_aa: CASKATSGELFF
cdr3_nt: TGCGCCAGCAAGGCGACTAGCGGGGAGCTGTTTTTT
j_call: TRBJ2-2
d_call: NA
clone_size: NA
v_call: TRBV10-1

cdr3_aa: CASRAGTGDASNTEAFF
cdr3_nt: TGTGCCAGCAGAGCCGGGACAGGGGATGCTAGCAACACTGAAGCTTTCTTT
j_call: TRBJ1-1
d_call: TRBD1
clone_size: NA
v_call: TRBV2

cdr3_aa: CASSPPPGVQPQHF
cdr3_nt: TGTGCCAGCAGCCCTCCCCCGGGGGTCCAGCCCCAGCATTTT
j_call: TRBJ1-5
d_call: NA
clone_size: few
v_call: TRBV16

cdr3_aa: CASRRGQPSTDTQYF
cdr3_nt: TGTGCCAGCCGACGGGGACAACCTAGCACAGATACGCAGTATTTT
j_call: TRBJ2-3
d_call: NA
clone_size: NA
v_call: TRBV2

cdr3_aa: CASSDGVGSYNEQFF
cdr3_nt: TGTGCCAGCAGCGACGGGGTAGGCTCCTACAATGAGCAGTTCTTC
j_call: TRBJ2-1
d_call: NA
clone_size: NA
v_call: TRBV5-6

cdr3_aa: CATSDFGGPGAGELFF
cdr3_nt: TGTGCCACCAGTGATTTCGGAGGGCCCGGCGCCGGGGAGCTGTTTTTT
j_call: TRBJ2-2
d_call: NA
clone_size: NA
v_call: TRBV24-1

cdr3_aa: CASSRGQPYEQYF
cdr3_nt: TGTGCCAGCAGCAGAGGACAGCCCTACGAGCAGTACTTC
j_call: TRBJ2-7
d_call: NA
clone_size: NA
v_call: TRBV11-1

cdr3_aa: CASSSPSGYGYTF
cdr3_nt: TGTGCCAGCAGTTCCCCAAGCGGGTATGGCTACACCTTC
j_call: TRBJ1-2
d_call: NA
clone_size: NA
v_call: TRBV12-3/TRBV12-4

cdr3_aa: CASSLAGTSANTDTQYF
cdr3_nt: TGCGCCAGCAGCTTGGCAGGGACTAGCGCAAACACAGATACGCAGTATTTT
j_call: TRBJ2-3
d_call: TRBD2
clone_size: NA
v_call: TRBV5-1

cdr3_aa: CASSTGLAGSTDTQYF
cdr3_nt: TGCGCCAGCAGCACGGGACTAGCGGGGAGCACAGATACGCAGTATTTT
j_call: TRBJ2-3
d_call: TRBD2
clone_size: few
v_call: TRBV5-1

cdr3_aa: CASSLQRDRNEKLFF
cdr3_nt: TGTGCCAGCAGCTTACAAAGGGACAGAAATGAAAAACTGTTTTTT
j_call: TRBJ1-4
d_call: TRBD1
clone_size: many
v_call: TRBV11-2

cdr3_aa: CASSSAPGWDTEAFF
cdr3_nt: TGTGCCAGCAGCTCGGCCCCAGGTTGGGACACTGAAGCTTTCTTT
j_call: TRBJ1-1
d_call: NA
clone_size: NA
v_call: TRBV5-4

cdr3_aa: CASSEWGDQPQHF
cdr3_nt: TGCGCCAGCAGTGAATGGGGGGATCAGCCCCAGCATTTT
j_call: TRBJ1-5
d_call: NA
clone_size: NA
v_call: TRBV10-2

cdr3_aa: CASSVGLAGAETQYF
cdr3_nt: TGTGCCAGCAGCGTGGGACTAGCGGGAGCAGAGACCCAGTACTTC
j_call: TRBJ2-5
d_call: TRBD2
clone_size: NA
v_call: TRBV7-8

cdr3_aa: CASSPPRLAQYF
cdr3_nt: TGTGCCAGCAGCCCACCCAGGCTTGCGCAGTATTTT
j_call: TRBJ2-3
d_call: NA
clone_size: NA
v_call: TRBV6-2/TRBV6-3